This T cell receptor beta chain was recorded in a study of blood T cell repertoires in COVID-19. Study overall: Sample material is recorded as cDNA or gDNA derived from T cells, B-cell-depleted T cells, or PBMCs.

Authors' data handling: Amplification of reference gene primers was used by the study to estimate nucleated cell counts. Using immunoSEQ multiplex PCR, the repertoire was profiled, and TCRdb retains in-frame clones only, with some absent. The V and J calls and clone size were taken over from that table, and D and trimming were inferred from the DNA. This sample has around 150,000 clones, with under 80% found just once. The trim removed 6 bases at V and 0 bases at J, leaving 10 bases unmatched. Germline V lookup: CDR1 SGHRS, CDR2 YFSETQ. The CDR3 runs to 16 residues. Input material: peripheral blood. The gene calls are TRBV5-1 and TRBJ2-5; 8 positions agree with TRBD1. This clonotype was sampled from a man in his 70s with acute or convalescent COVID-19. Written as DNA, the CDR3 is TGCGCCAGCACCCCCTTCAGACAGGGGTACCAAGAGACCCAGTACTTC. Translation gives CASTPFRQGYQETQYF. The full variable domain, its missing parts supplied by reference TRBV5-1 and TRBJ2-5, is KAGVTQTPRYLIKTRGQQVTLSCSPISGHRSVSWYQQTPGQGLQFLFEYFSETQRNKGNFPGRFSGRQFSNSRSEMNVSTLELGDSALYLCASTPFRQGYQETQYFGPGTRLLVL.